The 16 T cell receptor beta chains presented below share a single source sample, sequenced in a study of blood T cells in healthy people across ages. Primers used in a second PCR of roughly 6 to 12 cycles were a sample-barcoded 5' primer and a J-beta primer mix. TCRdb itself ran the 5' RACE reads through MiXCR, one entry per CDR3 protein. Among fewer than 900,000 distinct CDR3 sequences listed, roughly 44% were seen once. Material: blood. The receptor set was obtained from a woman aged 55-70 years in good health.

This clonotype came up a few times. The chain is built from TRBV2 and TRBJ2-3, with a weak D call TRBD2 (5 bases). The CDR3 runs to 13 residues. CDR1 and CDR2 from the germline V gene are SNHLY and FYNNEI. Between the trimmed V and J ends, which lost 8 bases and 4 bases, there was a span of 13 bases. The CDR3 region has the DNA TGTGCCAGCCTAACTAGTTACCCAGATACGCAGTATTTT. Translation gives CASLTSYPDTQYF.

The chain's CDR3 is CASSSGSGGSTDTQYF. The CDR3 coding sequence is TGTGCCAGCAGTTCAGGGAGCGGGGGAAGCACAGATACGCAGTATTTT. The chain is built from TRBV28 and TRBJ2-3, with 8 bases lining up with TRBD2. The J segment lost 0 bases and the V segment lost 4 bases, leaving 6 bases of the junction unmatched. The germline V gene encodes CDR1 MDHEN and CDR2 SYDVKM. CDR3 length: 16 amino acids.

This clonotype was detected many times. The rearrangement links TRBV29-1 to TRBJ2-1, with no clear D. CDR3 length: 13 amino acids. Between the trimmed V and J ends, which lost 3 bases and 3 bases, there was a span of 9 bases. Germline V gives CDR1 SQVTM, CDR2 ANQGSEA. This CDR3 reads CSVEKPYYNEQFF. The CDR3 DNA reads TGCAGCGTTGAGAAGCCTTACTACAATGAGCAGTTCTTC.

The chain recombines TRBV4-2 with TRBJ1-5; tentative D call: TRBD1 (6 bases). The germline CDR1 and CDR2 sequences are LGHNA and YNFKEQ. The CDR3 runs to 15 residues. Trimming left V 11 bases short and J 0 bases short, with 17 bases between. The CDR3 DNA reads as TGTGCCCACTTCATGGGGGGCTATAGCAATCAGCCCCAGCATTTT. This codes for CAHFMGGYSNQPQHF.

V usage is TRBV10-3 and J usage is TRBJ2-1; 7 nucleotides align to TRBD2. J gave up 5 bases and V 5 bases, and 6 bases lay outside the gene matches. CDR3 length equals 14 residues. Germline V gene sequence: CDR1 ENHRY, CDR2 SYGVKD. The CDR3, as DNA: TGTGCCATCAGTTACCGGGAGGCCGACAATGAGCAGTTCTTC. Protein: CAISYREADNEQFF.

A few counts support this clonotype. The chain couples TRBV12-3 or TRBV12-4 to TRBJ1-2; TRBD1 agrees at 9 bases. Trimming removed 1 base from V and 3 bases from J; junction bases left unmatched: 3. The CDR3 is made up of 15 amino acids. The CDR3 here is CASSLERTGDYGYTF. The CDR3 coding sequence is TGTGCCAGCAGTTTAGAAAGGACAGGGGACTATGGCTACACCTTC.

On this clonotype: With a much larger clone just one base away, this may be a read error. The V call is TRBV21-1, the J call TRBJ2-5; TRBD2, the table's D call, lacks a check against the DNA. TRBV21-1 is described as a pseudogene. This CDR3 contains 12 residues. The CDR3 DNA is TGTGCCAGCAGCGGGCCGTTGTACGGGCAGTACTTC. It specifies CASSGPLYGQYF.

The chain has TRBV5-1 and TRBJ2-3; 8 bases are shared with TRBD1. The ends lost 4 bases at V and 2 bases at J; junction bases unmatched: 9. From germline, CDR1 is SGHRS and CDR2 YFSETQ. This CDR3 is built from 16 residues. The CDR3 spells CASSGQGDGLTDTQYF. DNA for the CDR3: TGCGCCAGCAGCGGACAGGGAGATGGTCTCACAGATACGCAGTATTTT.

There are a few counts of this clonotype. V is TRBV4-2 and J is TRBJ1-4; TRBD1 matches at 7 bases. V dropped 3 bases and J dropped 8; count of bases not matched to a gene: 9. Germline values: CDR1 LGHNA, CDR2 YNFKEQ. This CDR3 is built from 15 residues. For the CDR3, the DNA is TGTGCCAGCAGCCAGCCCGACAGGGAGGGAGAAAAACTGTTTTTT. This codes for CASSQPDREGEKLFF.

This clonotype was counted only a few times. The chain has TRBV6-1 and TRBJ2-5, with a tentative D call TRBD1 (5 bases). Germline V CDR1 and CDR2: MNHNS, SASEGT. The CDR3 length is 14 residues. Trimming took off 5 bases at V and 2 bases at J, with 12 bases between the two ends. The CDR3 DNA reads as TGTGCCAGCAGTACAGGACGGCCTCAAGAGACCCAGTACTTC. It is translated as CASSTGRPQETQYF.

This chain joins TRBV5-1 and TRBJ1-1; 9 nucleotides agree with TRBD1. The germline V gene encodes CDR1 SGHRS and CDR2 YFSETQ. The CDR3 is 14 amino acids. V shed 4 bases, J shed 5 bases, and the junction held 6 bases outside the gene matches. The CDR3 nucleotides read TGCGCCAGCAGCGTGGACAGGGGAGGGACTGAAGCTTTCTTT. It codes for CASSVDRGGTEAFF.

V usage is TRBV4-2 and J usage is TRBJ2-2, with 10 bases matching TRBD2. Germline values: CDR1 LGHNA, CDR2 YNFKEQ. Trimming cost V 2 bases and J 3 bases; bases outside gene matches: 3. This CDR3 contains 16 residues. The CDR3 DNA follows: TGTGCCAGCAGCCAATCAGCGGGAGGGGACACCGGGGAGCTGTTTTTT. The encoded protein is CASSQSAGGDTGELFF.

V is TRBV12-3 or TRBV12-4 and J is TRBJ2-3; no clear D. The V gene lost 11 bases and the J gene lost 0 bases, with 9 bases spanning the gap. The CDR3 is made up of 12 amino acids. In DNA, the CDR3 is TGTGCCGGCATCAGAAGCACAGATACGCAGTATTTT. Translation gives CAGIRSTDTQYF.

This sequence joins TRBV20-1 and TRBJ2-7; 9 positions match TRBD1. The CDR3 sequence is 16 residues long. Germline assignment: CDR1 DFQATT and CDR2 SNEGSKA (reference sequence). Germline trimming cut 3 bases from V and 5 bases from J; bases unmatched to any gene: 14. CDR3 DNA sequence: TGCAGTGCTAGTAAAACAGGGGGCGCAGGTAGCCACGAGCAGTACTTC. Its translation is CSASKTGGAGSHEQYF.

This clonotype was recorded a few times. The genes are TRBV6-2 or TRBV6-3 and TRBJ1-1; D not resolved. From germline, CDR1 is MNHEY and CDR2 SVGEGT. The CDR3 sequence is 11 residues long. The V gene lost 10 bases and the J gene lost 11 bases, with 17 bases spanning the gap. The CDR3 loop is CATYSRPEAFF. The DNA of the CDR3 is TGTGCCACGTACAGCCGCCCCGAGGCTTTCTTT.

V usage is TRBV12-3 or TRBV12-4 and J usage is TRBJ2-1; D may match TRBD1 or TRBD2 (5 bases each). This CDR3 region has 18 residues. V was cut by 6 bases and J by 2 bases, with 23 bases left in between. CDR3 loop: CASRRGPTPFGTYNEQFF. The CDR3 nucleotides are TGTGCCAGCAGGAGGGGTCCCACCCCGTTCGGGACCTACAATGAGCAGTTCTTC.